The clone carrying this T cell receptor (beta chain) showed up many times. The time point is: longitudinal time-point 3. The unsorted libraries had their origin in 2 million PBMCs stored at -80 C. The data originate from a study of neurological immune-mediated disorders. In TCRdb, the 5' RACE reads were re-called with MiXCR into one record per CDR3 protein. The sample gives approximately 84,000 distinct CDR3 sequences, around 4.5% of which show up once; over 5.5% is in the top ten. This CDR3 is 17 amino acids long. V lost 6 bases, J lost 0 bases, and 5 bases stayed unmatched. This chain joins TRBV12-3 or TRBV12-4 and TRBJ2-1; the match to TRBD2 covers 13 bases. Sequencing was done on a sample of PBMCs. The TCR comes from a woman aged 55-70 years with multiple sclerosis. The CDR3 region has the DNA TGTGCCAGCAGCCGGACTAGCGGGGGTCTCTCCTACAATGAGCAGTTCTTC. Translating gives CASSRTSGGLSYNEQFF.